This is a list of T cell receptor beta chains from one sample in a study of shared clonotypes between healthy human individuals. Using immunoSEQ multiplex PCR, the repertoire was profiled, and TCRdb retains in-frame clones only, with some absent. The sample contains 400,000 to 500,000 clones, 60% to 85% of which appear only once. Sequenced input: PBMCs. The receptors shown here come from a woman aged 40 to 50 in good health. Some clones in this sample may be carry-over from other donors' samples. Both conserved end residues are part of each CDR3. Clone size is not always given. Where it is, it says once, few, many or a class for expanded clones.

j_gene,abundance,v_gene,CDR3aa
TRBJ2-6,-,TRBV29-1,CSVNPGQSVSGANVLTF
TRBJ1-5,-,TRBV7-8,CASSFRGDQPQHF
TRBJ2-3,-,TRBV5-4,CASSRIRTDTQYF
TRBJ2-1,once,TRBV7-8,CASSLERRANEQFF
TRBJ1-5,-,TRBV2,CASSGGTGEQPQHF
TRBJ2-3,-,TRBV2,CASMGGIITDTQYF
TRBJ2-2,-,TRBV12-5,CASGKGLASAGELFF
TRBJ1-5,-,TRBV2,CASSYGGRGQPQHF
TRBJ1-3,once,TRBV4-2,CASSQDFTGGLSGNTIYF
TRBJ1-4,few,TRBV7-9,CASSLTATNEKLFF
TRBJ2-5,-,TRBV9,CASSATSGSGRETQYF
TRBJ1-1,few,TRBV10-3,CAINPYGQGSNTEAFF
TRBJ2-7,-,TRBV5-6,CASRGGGPSSYEQYF
TRBJ1-5,-,TRBV2,CASSLTGGNQPQHF
TRBJ2-3,few,TRBV7-9,CASSLSGDTDTQYF
TRBJ1-5,-,TRBV6-1,CASSPGLDEPQHF
TRBJ2-3,once,TRBV4-1,CASSQVIWDVTDTQYF
TRBJ2-7,many,TRBV28,CASTQGGTPYEQYF
TRBJ2-3,-,TRBV28,CASSLNGRADTQYF
TRBJ2-3,-,TRBV7-9,CASSSGLSAGTGTDTQYF
TRBJ2-3,-,TRBV5-1,CASSLGGLAGGSPDTQYF
TRBJ1-2,-,TRBV7-2,CASSVGTGSANYGYTF
TRBJ1-3,-,TRBV30,CAWSVSPSGNTIYF
TRBJ1-1,-,TRBV7-9,CASSLAGPQNTEAFF